Sequencing of this T cell receptor beta chain was carried out in a study of neurological immune-mediated disorders. TCRdb re-called the 5' RACE reads through MiXCR, storing one row per CDR3 protein. The top ten clones hold about 1.3% of a sample with 40,000 to 45,000 distinct CDR3 sequences, 12% of them seen once. The CDR3 contains 14 residues. Germline CDR1 is SGHRS and CDR2 is YFSETQ. Turning to this clonotype: The junction departs from the called germline gene at one end, perhaps through a read error.

Input material: PBMCs. The TCR comes from a female donor in good health. This chain uses TRBV5-1 with TRBJ2-7; 10 bases map to TRBD1. The CDR3 sequence is CTSSSRQGAYEQYF. In DNA form, the CDR3 reads TGCACCAGCAGCTCCCGACAGGGGGCCTACGAGCAGTATTTC.